This TCR beta chain derives from a study of T cell changes during pregnancy in multiple sclerosis. TCRdb's copy holds only in-frame clones and misses some; the assay was immunoSEQ multiplex PCR. The table has tens of thousands of clones, 85% to 90% seen once. The V gene end was trimmed by 8 bases and the J gene end by 7 bases; junction bases not matched to a gene: 3. The CDR3 loop spans 13 amino acids. Germline assignment: CDR1 MNHEY and CDR2 SMNVEV (reference sequence). This receptor was identified in a female donor in good health, enrolled as a control in a pregnancy study. Source: CD4+ T cells from peripheral blood mononuclear cells, taken in the first trimester of pregnancy. J is TRBJ2-1 and V is TRBV27; 12 positions agree with TRBD2. The CDR3 spells CASFLAGGNEQFF. The CDR3 DNA reads as TGTGCCAGCTTCCTAGCGGGGGGGAATGAGCAGTTCTTC.